This T cell receptor (beta chain) is from a study of shared clonotypes between healthy human individuals. Per the germline V gene, CDR1 is MNHEY and CDR2 is SMNVEV (reference sequence). The CDR3 runs to 14 residues. Losses at the gene ends were 5 bases for V and 5 bases for J; bases not matched to a gene: 7. Profiling relied on immunoSEQ multiplex PCR, and the TCRdb table lists in-frame clones only, not all of them. This sample carries about 2.1 million clones, 85% to 95% of them seen once, and the ten largest clones take more than 1.5%. Remarks on this clone: Its antigen is currently unknown.

The naive CD8 fraction comprised CD45RO-negative cells positively selected for CCR7 and excluded terminally differentiated effector memory CD45RA+ cells. General observations from the study: Researchers found naive subsets generally carried larger estimated richness than memory subsets.

The TCR was taken from a man aged 18 to 29 in good health. Some clones in this sample may be carry-over from other donors' samples. Input material: naive CD8+ T cells from PBMCs. V is TRBV27 and J is TRBJ2-5, with 8 bases matching TRBD2. The CDR3: CASSPLAGKETQYF. The DNA for the CDR3 is TGTGCCAGCAGTCCCTTAGCGGGAAAGGAGACCCAGTACTTC.